This T cell receptor (beta chain) originates from a study of CD8 T cells in ankylosing spondylitis. A word on this clonotype: Its antigen remains unidentified.

Study results and caveats: Reportedly, disease-linked clones are significantly enriched in ankylosing spondylitis patients' matched synovial fluid. A TCR beta motif of several highly homologous variants appeared characteristic of ankylosing spondylitis blood.

TCRdb reprocessed the 5' RACE reads with MiXCR, giving one entry per CDR3 protein. Of about 480,000 distinct CDR3 sequences listed, 17% are singletons. The CDR3 sequence is 12 residues long. With 7 bases removed from V and 4 bases from J, the gap between germline ends came to 13 bases. Germline V gene sequence: CDR1 DFQATT, CDR2 SNEGSKA (reference sequence). V is TRBV20-1 and J is TRBJ1-2; D ambiguous. The receptor was isolated from a male donor with ankylosing spondylitis. What was sequenced was blood, either unsorted or a sorted T cell fraction (not recorded which). This CDR3 is CSGLSSSYGYTF. CDR3 DNA: TGCAGTGGACTGTCTAGCAGCTATGGCTACACCTTC.